This T cell receptor (beta chain) stems from a study of neoadjuvant anti-PD-1 for oral cavity cancer. Profiling relied on immunoSEQ multiplex PCR, and the TCRdb table lists in-frame clones only, not all of them. The sample lists 15,000 to 20,000 clones, approximately 65% occurring once. Looked up from germline, CDR1 is ENHRY and CDR2 is SYGVKD. The CDR3 covers 14 residues. Trimming cost V 3 bases and J 6 bases, with 11 bases left between them. This receptor was obtained from a person aged 40 to 85 with oral cavity squamous cell carcinoma. Sample: PBMCs, taken before nivolumab (anti-PD-1) treatment. The chain combines TRBV10-3 with TRBJ1-4, with a weak D call TRBD1 (6 bases). This CDR3 is CAISDRRGDEKLFF. CDR3 coding DNA: TGTGCCATCAGTGACCGGAGGGGGGATGAAAAACTGTTTTTT.